The rows below give T cell receptor beta chains drawn from one sample of a study of cytomegalovirus exposure and HLA in healthy donors. TCRdb's table, derived via immunoSEQ multiplex PCR, lists solely in-frame clones and lacks some. This table has roughly 120,000 clones, 6.5% to 9.5% appearing once. The material sequenced was PBMCs. The origin of the receptors is a man aged 40-49 years in good health and CMV-seronegative. Both conserved end residues are part of each CDR3. The D gene is left open where the match is weak. Only part of the rows carry a size: once, few, many, or a class if the clone is expanded.

TGTGCCAGCAGTTATTACAGGGGAGGACTCCACAATGAGCAGTTCTTC CASSYYRGGLHNEQFF TRBJ2-1 few - TRBV6-5
TGTGCCAGCAGGTCAGCCGGACAGGGGGTGTTTGTGGATCAGCCCCAGCATTTT CASRSAGQGVFVDQPQHF TRBJ1-5 few TRBD1 TRBV2
TGTGCCAGCAGCTCCCAACAGGGGACCAACGAGCAGTACTTC CASSSQQGTNEQYF TRBJ2-7 few TRBD1 TRBV7-6
TGTGCCAGCAGCCAAGAAAGACAGGGGAGAGAAACCGGGGAGCTGTTTTTT CASSQERQGRETGELFF TRBJ2-2 few TRBD1 TRBV4-2
TGTGCCAGCAGCTTAGAAGGACAGGGCTACAATGAGCAGTTCTTC CASSLEGQGYNEQFF TRBJ2-1 few TRBD1 TRBV7-6
TGTGCCAGCAGTGGCCGGAGTGAGGGACTTGAGAGTGGGGCCAACGTCCTGACTTTC CASSGRSEGLESGANVLTF TRBJ2-6 few - TRBV6-1
TGTGCCAGCAGCTTAAGGAGGGGGGGCTACGAGCAGTACTTC CASSLRRGGYEQYF TRBJ2-7 few - TRBV7-2
TGCGCCAGCAGCCGGCACGGACAACCTATGAACACTGAAGCTTTCTTT CASSRHGQPMNTEAFF TRBJ1-1 few - TRBV5-1
TGTGCCAGCAGTCCTACAGGTTTCTCCTACGAGCAGTACTTC CASSPTGFSYEQYF TRBJ2-7 - - TRBV7-9
TGTGCCAGCAGTCCGAGCCCTAGCCCCTTACGCGAGCAGTACTTC CASSPSPSPLREQYF TRBJ2-7 - - TRBV13
TGTGCCAGCAGCGACGGAGTACAGCCCCAGCATTTT CASSDGVQPQHF TRBJ1-5 - - TRBV9
TGTGCCAGCAGTTACGGGCCCGAGACTGAAGCTTTCTTT CASSYGPETEAFF TRBJ1-1 few - TRBV6-5
TGTGCCAGTAGTATGTCCCTATCAAGCTACGAGCAGTACTTC CASSMSLSSYEQYF TRBJ2-7 few - TRBV19
TGTGCCAGCAGCGGCTTACAGGGTGAAGCTTTCTTT CASSGLQGEAFF TRBJ1-1 - - TRBV9
TGTGCCAGCAGTCCCAGACTCTACTCCTACGAGCAGTACTTC CASSPRLYSYEQYF TRBJ2-7 few - TRBV28
TGCGCCAGCAGCTGGGCCCCTCTGGTGGATGAGCAGTACTTC CASSWAPLVDEQYF TRBJ2-5 few - TRBV5-1
TGTGCCTGGACCAGTCCCTCTGGCTACACCTTC CAWTSPSGYTF TRBJ1-2 - - TRBV30
TGTGCCACCTCGACAGCGTATAGCAATCAGCCCCAGCATTTT CATSTAYSNQPQHF TRBJ1-5 - - TRBV19
TGTGCCAGCAGCTTAACAGGGGTGGGAAACACCATATATTTT CASSLTGVGNTIYF TRBJ1-3 - TRBD1 TRBV11-2
TGCGCCAGCAGCTTGGGGGCAGGGGATACGCAGTATTTT CASSLGAGDTQYF TRBJ2-3 few - TRBV5-1
TGTGCCAGCAGCCCTGGACAGGCCAACTCCTACGAGCAGTACTTC CASSPGQANSYEQYF TRBJ2-7 - TRBD1 TRBV7-9
TGCGCCAGCTCCAGGGACAGGGCTAACACTGAAGCTTTCTTT CASSRDRANTEAFF TRBJ1-1 - TRBD1 TRBV5-1
TGTGCCACAAAGGGGAGGGCCTCCTCTGGAAACACCATATATTTT CATKGRASSGNTIYF TRBJ1-3 few - TRBV6-1
TGTGCCTGGAGTCACGGACAGGGGGCCCAAGAGACCCAGTACTTC CAWSHGQGAQETQYF TRBJ2-5 - TRBD1 TRBV30
TGCGCCAGCAGCATAACAGTTAACTATGGCTACACCTTC CASSITVNYGYTF TRBJ1-2 - - TRBV5-1
TGCGCCAGCAGCCAAGCGCAGGGGGCAGGGGAGACCCAGTACTTC CASSQAQGAGETQYF TRBJ2-5 few TRBD1 TRBV4-3
TGCGCCAGCAGCTTGGGAGCGGGGGGGGCCTACAATGAGCAGTTCTTC CASSLGAGGAYNEQFF TRBJ2-1 - TRBD2 TRBV5-1
TGTGCCAGCAGCAAAGAGCCTGGGGCGGAAGAGACCCAGTACTTC CASSKEPGAEETQYF TRBJ2-5 - - TRBV21-1
TGTGCCAGCAGCGGCCAGGTTAGCACAGATACGCAGTATTTT CASSGQVSTDTQYF TRBJ2-3 - - TRBV6-1
TGTGCCAGCAGTGAAAGACAGGGGTCTGGTGCCCAGCATTTT CASSERQGSGAQHF TRBJ1-5 few TRBD1 TRBV6-1
TGTGCCAGCGCGTTCGCCTCCTACGAGCAGTACTTC CASAFASYEQYF TRBJ2-7 - - TRBV25-1